One T cell receptor (beta chain) is described in this entry. The sample comes from a study of blood T cell repertoires in COVID-19. The wider study: Donors in the United States, Italy and Spain gave samples during acute or convalescent COVID-19.

TCRdb keeps only in-frame clones here, not all; method: immunoSEQ multiplex PCR. The sample consists of hundreds of thousands of clones, 89% of them appearing once. This TCR was sampled from a man aged 60 to 75 who had recovered from COVID-19. Sequencing was carried out using peripheral blood.

Here the CDR3 reads CASRPRGAEAFF. The DNA of the CDR3 is TGTGCCAGCAGACCCAGGGGAGCTGAAGCTTTCTTT. V usage is TRBV6-5 and J usage is TRBJ1-1; D possibly corresponds to TRBD1 (6 bases). V dropped 6 bases and J dropped 6 bases, with 11 bases sitting between them. CDR1 MNHEY and CDR2 SVGAGI come from the germline V gene. The CDR3 runs to 12 residues.